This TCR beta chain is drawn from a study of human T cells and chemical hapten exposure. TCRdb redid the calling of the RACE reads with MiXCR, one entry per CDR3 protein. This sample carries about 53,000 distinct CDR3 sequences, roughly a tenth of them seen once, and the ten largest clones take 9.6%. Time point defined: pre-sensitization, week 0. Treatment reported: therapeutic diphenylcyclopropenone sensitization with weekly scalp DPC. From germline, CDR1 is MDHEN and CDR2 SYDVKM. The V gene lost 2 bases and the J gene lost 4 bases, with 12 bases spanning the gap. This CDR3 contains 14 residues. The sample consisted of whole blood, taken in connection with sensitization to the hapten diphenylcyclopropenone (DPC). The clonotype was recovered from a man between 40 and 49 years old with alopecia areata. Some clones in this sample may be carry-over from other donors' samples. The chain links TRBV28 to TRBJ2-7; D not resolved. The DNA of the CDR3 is TGTGCCAGCAGTTTAGCCTTTAAACGGTACGAGCAGTACTTC. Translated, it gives CASSLAFKRYEQYF.